This entry concerns a single T cell receptor beta chain. These data are taken from a study of blood T cell repertoires in COVID-19. Method: immunoSEQ multiplex PCR; TCRdb's copy keeps in-frame clones and lacks some. The sample has some 200,000 clones, around 80% seen once; the top ten hold around 15%. Participants spanned ages about 18 to 90 years and resided in around 25 US areas. Trimming removed 5 bases at V and 4 bases at J, with 18 bases between. CDR3 size: 16 residues. CDR1 is MNHNY, CDR2 SVGAGI, per germline (reference sequence). The sequencing input was PBMCs or T cells enriched from blood (not recorded which). The V gene is TRBV6-6, the J gene TRBJ2-1; D possibly corresponds to TRBD2 (5 bases). This TCR was recovered from a woman aged 50 to 60 who had recovered from COVID-19. This chain's CDR3 is CASSQPEAGLYNEQFF. The CDR3 DNA reads TGTGCCAGCAGTCAACCCGAGGCGGGTTTATACAATGAGCAGTTCTTC.